This is a list of T cell receptor beta chains from one sample in a study of CD8+ T cells in alopecia areata. The repertoire was sequenced with immunoSEQ multiplex PCR; TCRdb's copy has only in-frame clones and lacks some. The table records approximately 160,000 clones, approximately 57% of them present only once. This specimen consisted of CD4+ T cells sorted from blood, obtained at week 24, from a patient treated with tofacitinib. The source of these receptors is a human donor with alopecia areata. Each CDR3 is given with its conserved first and last residue. Some rows mark clone size as missing; the rest say once, few, many or name a class of expanded clone.

j_call cdr3_length v_call clone_size cdr3_aa
TRBJ2-7 12 TRBV7-9 NA CASSLAPREQYF
TRBJ2-1 13 TRBV29-1 few CSGGQEIYNEQFF
TRBJ1-1 15 TRBV7-2 NA CASSSLAGLVTEAFF
TRBJ1-1 14 TRBV13 NA CASSLGTMNTEAFF
TRBJ1-2 14 TRBV30 NA CAWSTSYADYGYTF
TRBJ1-1 14 TRBV6-5 NA CASSRDRGGTEAFF
TRBJ1-6 13 TRBV7-9 NA CASREGGNSPLHF
TRBJ1-2 15 TRBV2 NA CASRPGTGGNYGYTF
TRBJ1-2 13 TRBV19 NA CASSFPGERGYTF
TRBJ1-1 11 TRBV29-1 once CSAGDNTEAFF
TRBJ1-6 15 TRBV5-1 NA CASSEVSGYNSPLHF
TRBJ2-5 16 TRBV7-9 NA CASSLGTGALQETQYF
TRBJ2-5 14 TRBV18 NA CASSPPTWRETQYF
TRBJ2-3 15 TRBV18 once CASSPRQESTDTQYF
TRBJ1-1 12 TRBV2 few CASKGEDTEAFF
TRBJ2-5 11 TRBV30 NA CAWSDVETQYF
TRBJ2-3 14 TRBV30 NA CAQGLAAYTDTQYF
TRBJ1-2 13 TRBV5-4 NA CASSFRTFYGYTF
TRBJ2-7 13 TRBV2 few CASADRGRPEQYF
TRBJ2-7 15 TRBV6-5 NA CASSYSGQGASEQYF
TRBJ2-7 14 TRBV27 NA CASSPRQGIYEQYF
TRBJ1-2 14 TRBV10-3 once CAISKTGDGYGYTF
TRBJ2-7 13 TRBV29-1 NA CSVEGQGLYEQYF
TRBJ2-5 16 TRBV12-5 NA CASGLPTGGLSETQYF
TRBJ2-6 16 TRBV30 few CAWKGGPRHGANVLTF
TRBJ1-2 12 TRBV30 NA CAWSSGAVGYTF
TRBJ2-1 12 TRBV30 NA CAWSLLGNEQFF
TRBJ1-5 14 TRBV19 NA CATDQRRSNQPQHF
TRBJ2-4 12 TRBV29-1 NA CSVEEGRNIQYF
TRBJ1-1 15 TRBV10-3 NA CAISDVAAGHTEAFF
TRBJ2-1 17 TRBV29-1 NA CSGSGKGGGGSYNEQFF
TRBJ1-5 15 TRBV4-1 NA CASSQGPGSNQPQHF
TRBJ2-5 16 TRBV27 NA CASSSAYRGERETQYF
TRBJ2-1 16 TRBV5-6 NA CASSPFRQSSYNEQFF
TRBJ1-1 13 TRBV6-5 NA CASSDFMNTEAFF
TRBJ2-1 12 TRBV7-2 once CASSSDSGVQFF
TRBJ2-3 11 TRBV29-1 once CSVRVGNTQYF
TRBJ2-5 15 TRBV18 NA CASSPETGWQETQYF
TRBJ2-7 13 TRBV29-1 NA CSVGGRQTYEQYF
TRBJ1-1 13 TRBV7-6 NA CASSLEQNTEAFF
TRBJ2-4 13 TRBV25-1 NA CASSPAGINIQYF
TRBJ2-3 14 TRBV30 NA CAQLIAGSGDTQYF
TRBJ2-5 11 TRBV29-1 NA CSVFDKQTQYF
TRBJ2-5 15 TRBV5-1 NA CASRPQSGLQETQYF
TRBJ1-1 15 TRBV5-1 NA CASSLVGVMNTEAFF